The 5 T cell receptor beta chains reported below all come from one sample, sequenced in a study of breast tumors, draining lymph nodes, adjacent tissues. Samples came from axillary lymph nodes draining the breast cancer. Via MiXCR, TCRdb re-called the multiplex PCR reads, giving one row per CDR3 protein. Here the sample spans 100,000 or so distinct CDR3 sequences, around 20% being singletons. The specimen was axillary lymph node tissue. These receptors all come from a female donor with breast cancer. Some clones in this sample may be carry-over from other donors' samples.

This clonotype came up many times. The rearrangement joins TRBV5-1 to TRBJ2-7; 7 bases fit TRBD1. The CDR3 extends over 16 amino acids. J gave up 6 bases and V 0 bases, and 12 bases lay outside the gene matches. CDR1 and CDR2 from the germline V gene are SGHRS and YFSETQ. CDR3 sequence: CASSLGSKTGRSEQYF. The DNA for the CDR3 is TGCGCCAGCAGCTTGGGGTCTAAGACAGGGAGAAGCGAGCAGTACTTC. The whole variable domain, remainder taken from reference TRBV5-1 and TRBJ2-7, is KAGVTQTPRYLIKTRGQQVTLSCSPISGHRSVSWYQQTPGQGLQFLFEYFSETQRNKGNFPGRFSGRQFSNSRSEMNVSTLELGDSALYLCASSLGSKTGRSEQYFGPGTRLTVT.

This clonotype was detected many times. V gene TRBV20-1 combines with J gene TRBJ2-7; D ambiguous. The germline gives CDR1 DFQATT, CDR2 SNEGSKA (reference sequence). The germline V and J ends were trimmed by 1 base and 5 bases, with 12 bases remaining between them. This CDR3 is 13 amino acids long. CDR3: CSARGVFRDEQYF. The CDR3 nucleotides read TGCAGTGCTAGAGGAGTTTTTCGGGACGAGCAGTACTTC.

Comments on this clonotype: A much larger clone differs from this one at a single base, so this may be a read error. The V call is TRBV5-1, the J call TRBJ2-1, with D hard to call. Germline V gives CDR1 SGHRS, CDR2 YFSETQ. This CDR3 spans 13 amino acids. With 3 bases removed from V and 6 bases from J, the gap between germline ends came to 10 bases. The CDR3 DNA sequence: TGCGCCAGCAGCTCGTTCCCTAGCAATGAGCAGTTCTTC. Encoded protein: CASSSFPSNEQFF.

V gene TRBV11-2 combines with J gene TRBJ2-5, with D possibly matching TRBD2 (5 bases). The ends were cut back, 3 bases at V and 7 bases at J, with 15 bases in the middle. The CDR3 has 14 amino acids. Per the germline V gene, CDR1 is SGHAT and CDR2 is FQNNGV. CDR3: CASSLNPLAGTQYF. In DNA, the CDR3 is TGTGCCAGCAGCTTGAACCCCCTAGCAGGGACCCAGTACTTC.

This clonotype has at least ten counts. V and J are TRBV20-1 and TRBJ2-5, with 10 bases lining up with TRBD1. Looked up from germline, CDR1 is DFQATT and CDR2 is SNEGSKA (reference sequence). The CDR3 contains 15 residues. Trimming at V came to 5 bases and at J to 5 bases, leaving 11 bases not matched to a gene. DNA for the CDR3: TGCAGTGCTCGCCGGGACAGGGGAGTAGGGGAGACCCAGTACTTC. Translated, it gives CSARRDRGVGETQYF.